Presented here are 32 T cell receptor beta chains from one specimen sequenced in a study of blood T cell repertoires in COVID-19. The table came from immunoSEQ multiplex PCR; TCRdb's copy has only in-frame clones and leaves some out. The data contain under 300,000 clones, approximately 82% of them singletons. Material: PBMCs or T cells enriched from blood (not recorded which). The origin of the receptors is a man in his forties or fifties who had recovered from COVID-19.

The chain is built from TRBV2 and TRBJ2-7; 7 bases line up with TRBD2. This CDR3 has 14 amino acids. Trimming removed 6 bases from V and 0 bases from J; junction bases left unmatched: 5. Germline CDR1 is SNHLY and CDR2 is FYNNEI. The CDR3 protein is CASRPGGSSYEQYF. In nucleotides, the CDR3 is TGTGCCAGCAGGCCGGGGGGATCCTCCTACGAGCAGTACTTC.

This chain links TRBV18 with TRBJ1-1, with 7 bases fitting TRBD1. CDR1 and CDR2 from the germline V gene are KGHSH and LQKENI. The CDR3 totals 14 residues. After removal of 4 bases from V and 3 bases from J, the junction contained 5 bases not matched to a gene. CDR3 sequence (DNA): TGTGCCAGCTCACTTGACAGGGTGCACACTGAAGCTTTCTTT. Translation gives CASSLDRVHTEAFF.

The genes are TRBV5-4 and TRBJ1-2; D is perhaps TRBD1 (6 bases). V was trimmed by 1 base and J by 6 bases, leaving 13 bases between them. The length of the CDR3 is 14 residues. The germline CDR1 and CDR2 sequences are SGHNT and YYREEE (reference sequence). Here the CDR3 reads CASSLSQGRDGYTF. CDR3 bases: TGTGCCAGCAGCTTGTCGCAGGGGAGGGATGGCTACACCTTC.

This clone was counted between two and nine times. The rearrangement uses TRBV4-1 and TRBJ1-5, with D tentatively TRBD1 (5 bases). V lost 4 bases and J 5 bases, leaving 15 bases between the germline ends. The CDR3 is 15 amino acids. Germline V CDR1 and CDR2: MGHRA, YSYEKL. In nucleotides, the CDR3 is TGCGCCAGCAGCCCTCCACCCCCGGGGGATCAGCCCCAGCATTTT. It is translated as CASSPPPPGDQPQHF.

V gene TRBV2 combines with J gene TRBJ2-7; 8 nucleotides line up with TRBD2. The CDR3 has 15 amino acids. The junction had 13 bases not matched to a gene; V was cut back by 8 bases and J by 4 bases. Germline CDR1 reads SNHLY; CDR2 reads FYNNEI. The CDR3 DNA follows: TGTGCCAGCGCGGACGAGGCGGGAGGAATTTACGAGCAGTACTTC. This codes for CASADEAGGIYEQYF.

The CDR3 coding sequence is TGTGCCAGCATGTCGGGACAGGGATATGAAAAACTGTTTTTT. As protein: CASMSGQGYEKLFF. The chain carries TRBV6-5 and TRBJ1-4, with 9 nucleotides matching TRBD1. The CDR3 loop spans 14 amino acids. With 7 bases clipped from V and 6 bases from J, the junction kept 6 bases outside the gene matches. The germline CDR1 and CDR2 sequences are MNHEY and SVGAGI.

This clone was detected only a few times. The J gene is TRBJ1-1, the V gene TRBV3-1 (or the pseudogene TRBV3-2), with TRBD1 as a possible D gene (6 bases). The CDR3 is 14 residues long. CDR1 and CDR2 from the germline V gene are LGHDT and YNNKEL (reference sequence). The V end lost 4 bases, the J end lost 12 bases, and 21 bases lay between the germline ends. The CDR3 DNA follows: TGTGCCAGCAGCCTCTCTACTAACAGGGCCGAAACTTTCTTT. Translated: CASSLSTNRAETFF.

The CDR3 coding sequence is TGTGCCAGCTCTCTCTTTAACAGCCTAAGCAACATGAACACTGAAGCTTTCTTT. Protein sequence: CASSLFNSLSNMNTEAFF. The chain is built from TRBV28 and TRBJ1-1; D unresolved. Germline CDR1 is MDHEN and CDR2 is SYDVKM. Trimming pared 8 bases from V and 0 bases from J, leaving 25 bases between. There are 18 residues in the CDR3. Drawing the rest from reference TRBV28 and TRBJ1-1, the complete variable domain is DVKVTQSSRYLVKRTGEKVFLECVQDMDHENMFWYRQDPGLGLRLIYFSYDVKMKEKGDIPEGYSVSREKKERFSLILESASTNQTSMYLCASSLFNSLSNMNTEAFFGQGTRLTVV.

The chain combines TRBV7-3 with TRBJ1-2; D is perhaps TRBD1 (6 bases). The CDR3 loop spans 15 amino acids. Deletions cut 5 bases from V and 3 bases from J, with 16 bases between. CDR1 and CDR2 (germline): SGHTA, FQGTGA. The CDR3 here is CASSPGAGADYGYTF. DNA for the CDR3: TGTGCCAGCAGCCCGGGGGCGGGGGCCGACTATGGCTACACCTTC.

For the CDR3, the DNA is TGTGCCAGCAGCTTACGGCAGGGCTCCTACGAGCAGTACTTC. Translating gives CASSLRQGSYEQYF. The V gene is TRBV7-2, the J gene TRBJ2-7, with D tentatively TRBD1 (5 bases). The germline gives CDR1 SGHTA, CDR2 FQGNSA. The CDR3 is 14 residues long. Trimming left V 2 bases short and J 0 bases short, with 8 bases between.

The chain recombines TRBV11-2 with TRBJ2-5; TRBD1 agrees at 11 bases. The trim removed 5 bases at V and 0 bases at J, leaving 8 bases unmatched. Per the germline V gene, CDR1 is SGHAT and CDR2 is FQNNGV. The CDR3 covers 17 residues. This CDR3 is CASSPTAGQGDQETQYF. The DNA for the CDR3 is TGTGCCAGCAGCCCGACGGCGGGACAGGGGGACCAAGAGACCCAGTACTTC.

This clone was recorded a few times. This chain connects TRBV7-9 to TRBJ1-1; TRBD1 is a possible D gene (5 bases). Looked up from germline, CDR1 is SEHNR and CDR2 is FQNEAQ (reference sequence). V lost 1 base, J lost 6 bases, and 18 bases lay in between. This CDR3 spans 16 amino acids. The CDR3: CASSLGPGGARAEAFF. For the CDR3, the DNA is TGTGCCAGCAGCTTAGGACCAGGTGGGGCAAGGGCTGAAGCTTTCTTT.

The chain has TRBV7-2 and TRBJ2-4, with TRBD2 matching 10 bases. Trimming cost V 5 bases and J 0 bases; bases outside gene matches: 4. Germline CDR1 is SGHTA and CDR2 is FQGNSA. CDR3 length: 16 amino acids. The CDR3 region is CASSPSGGVAKNIQYF. CDR3 nucleotides: TGTGCCAGCAGCCCAAGCGGGGGGGTAGCCAAAAACATTCAGTACTTC.

The CDR3 bases are TGTGCCAGCAGCTTACAAGGGGATCAGCCCCAGCATTTT. Amino acids: CASSLQGDQPQHF. The chain couples TRBV7-9 to TRBJ1-5; a possible D gene is TRBD1 (5 bases). The V gene lost 2 bases and the J gene lost 5 bases, with 7 bases spanning the gap. CDR1 is SEHNR and CDR2 is FQNEAQ in the germline V gene (reference sequence). The CDR3 contains 13 residues.

The chain couples TRBV7-9 to TRBJ1-2; D is unresolved. The CDR3 totals 16 residues. Germline lookup yields CDR1 SEHNR and CDR2 FQNEAQ (reference sequence). The V end was cut by 1 base, the J end by 0 bases, with 12 bases between. The CDR3 sequence is CASSLGVPSTNYGYTF. The CDR3 bases are TGTGCCAGCAGCTTAGGAGTCCCGAGTACTAACTATGGCTACACCTTC.

The chain recombines TRBV11-2 with TRBJ2-3; D perhaps matches TRBD1 (6 bases). V lost 6 bases and J 2 bases, leaving 9 bases between the germline ends. The CDR3 sequence is 13 residues long. Germline CDR1 SGHAT, CDR2 FQNNGV. DNA of the CDR3: TGTGCCAGCAGGGACAGCTACACAGATACGCAGTATTTT. This gives the protein CASRDSYTDTQYF.

CDR3: CASSRSGSPLHF. The CDR3, as DNA: TGTGCCAGCAGCCGGAGTGGCTCACCCCTCCACTTT. This sequence joins TRBV5-6 and TRBJ1-6, with D hard to call. This CDR3 contains 12 residues. V lost 4 bases, J lost 10 bases, and 9 bases lay in between. Germline lookup yields CDR1 SGHDT and CDR2 YYEEEE.

This CDR3 reads CASRETGDSNGYTF. CDR3 in DNA: TGTGCCAGTAGGGAGACAGGTGATTCGAATGGCTACACCTTC. The rearrangement links TRBV19 to TRBJ1-2; the D gene is possibly TRBD1 (6 bases). The CDR3 sequence is 14 residues long. Deletions cut 6 bases from V and 6 bases from J, with 17 bases between. Germline V gene lookup returns CDR1 LNHDA and CDR2 SQIVND (reference sequence).

This clone was found once. The rearrangement links TRBV9 to TRBJ2-3, with 7 bases matching TRBD2. The CDR3 spans 15 residues. V trimming: 4 bases; J trimming: 2 bases; junction bases outside the gene matches: 7. Looked up from germline, CDR1 is SGDLS and CDR2 is YYNGEE. CDR3 sequence (DNA): TGTGCCAGCAGCCGCGGGGGACCATCCACAGATACGCAGTATTTT. Amino acids: CASSRGGPSTDTQYF.

The rearrangement joins TRBV7-2 to TRBJ1-4; TRBD1 aligns across 7 bases. With 4 bases clipped from V and 7 bases from J, the junction kept 9 bases outside the gene matches. From germline, CDR1 is SGHTA and CDR2 FQGNSA. The CDR3 loop spans 15 amino acids. CDR3 nucleotide sequence: TGTGCCAGCAGCTCCCAGGGACAGCCGGGTGAAAAACTGTTTTTT. This sequence encodes CASSSQGQPGEKLFF.

The chain recombines TRBV28 with TRBJ1-1, with 8 bases that match TRBD1. Trimming at V came to 7 bases and at J to 0 bases, leaving 7 bases not matched to a gene. Germline V lookup: CDR1 MDHEN, CDR2 SYDVKM. The CDR3 consists of 15 residues. CDR3 bases: TGTGCCAGCACCCGACGGGGACAGGTGAACACTGAAGCTTTCTTT. Protein sequence: CASTRRGQVNTEAFF.

This chain uses TRBV7-8 with TRBJ2-1; D is possibly TRBD2 (6 bases). Trimming shortened V by 7 bases and J by 10 bases, and 20 bases separated the two germline ends. Germline V CDR1 and CDR2: SGHVS, FQNEAQ. The CDR3 loop spans 14 amino acids. CDR3 coding DNA: TGTGCCAGCACCTCCGGGACGTGGGGGAGGGAGCAGTTCTTC. Translation gives CASTSGTWGREQFF.

The CDR3 sequence: CASSRTGFGYTF. CDR3 DNA: TGTGCCAGCAGTCGGACAGGGTTCGGCTACACCTTC. V usage is TRBV6-5 and J usage is TRBJ1-2; 8 bases line up with TRBD1. The CDR3 extends over 12 amino acids. Germline V gives CDR1 MNHEY, CDR2 SVGAGI. V was clipped by 5 bases and J by 8 bases; unmatched bases: 4.

This chain uses TRBV28 with TRBJ1-3, with TRBD1 as a possible D gene (6 bases). The CDR3 loop spans 14 amino acids. The V gene lost 7 bases and the J gene lost 0 bases, with 10 bases spanning the gap. Per germline, CDR1 MDHEN and CDR2 SYDVKM. CDR3 nucleotides: TGTGCCAGCACCAGGGGACACTCTGGAAACACCATATATTTT. It yields the protein CASTRGHSGNTIYF.

The chain is built from TRBV9 and TRBJ2-5; TRBD2 matches 11 bases. CDR1 SGDLS and CDR2 YYNGEE come from the germline V gene. With V trimmed by 3 bases and J by 5 bases, 6 bases remained unmatched. CDR3 length: 15 amino acids. The CDR3 region is CASSARSSGGETQYF. The CDR3 region has the DNA TGTGCCAGCAGCGCCAGATCTAGCGGGGGGGAGACCCAGTACTTC. Combining the CDR3 with reference TRBV9 and TRBJ2-5 gives the whole variable domain DSGVTQTPKHLITATGQRVTLRCSPRSGDLSVYWYQQSLDQGLQFLIQYYNGEERAKGNILERFSAQQFPDLHSELNLSSLELGDSALYFCASSARSSGGETQYFGPGTRLLVL.

This rearrangement joins TRBV5-1 to TRBJ2-6; TRBD1 matches 9 bases. CDR1 and CDR2 (germline): SGHRS, YFSETQ. V shed 4 bases, J shed 1 base, and the junction held 6 bases outside the gene matches. This CDR3 has 17 amino acids. The CDR3 region is CASSPGTGISGANVLTF. The CDR3 DNA sequence: TGCGCCAGCAGCCCCGGGACAGGGATTTCTGGGGCCAACGTCCTGACTTTC.

This clone has only a few counts. V usage is TRBV4-1 and J usage is TRBJ1-1, with D hard to call. Germline CDR1 MGHRA, CDR2 YSYEKL. V shed 5 bases and J shed 3 bases, with 19 bases lying between them. The CDR3 length is 16 residues. Here the CDR3 DNA reads TGCGCCAGCAGCATCCGCCACCGGGAGACACACACTGAAGCTTTCTTT. It encodes CASSIRHRETHTEAFF.

The chain links TRBV3-1 (or the pseudogene TRBV3-2) to TRBJ1-1; D is undetermined. The CDR3 is 12 residues long. Germline assignment: CDR1 LGHDT and CDR2 YNNKEL (reference sequence). Deletions cut 2 bases from V and 4 bases from J, with 5 bases between. In nucleotides, the CDR3 is TGTGCCAGCAGCCAACGGGGCACTGAAGCTTTCTTT. Amino acid sequence: CASSQRGTEAFF.

The chain is built from TRBV5-1 and TRBJ2-2; D is unclear. The CDR3 has 16 residues. V lost 1 base and J 3 bases, leaving 13 bases between the germline ends. Germline V lookup: CDR1 SGHRS, CDR2 YFSETQ. DNA for the CDR3: TGCGCCAGCAGCTTGACCGGGTCTTCTTACACCGGGGAGCTGTTTTTT. Residues: CASSLTGSSYTGELFF.

The V and J genes are TRBV24-1 and TRBJ2-2, with a tentative D call TRBD2 (6 bases). V lost 0 bases, J lost 4 bases, and 14 bases lay in between. CDR1 is KGHDR and CDR2 is SFDVKD in the germline V gene. The CDR3 is made up of 17 amino acids. The CDR3 sequence: CATSDLKGTALTGELFF. In DNA, the CDR3 is TGTGCCACCAGTGATTTGAAAGGGACTGCCCTCACCGGGGAGCTGTTTTTT.

This clone occurred a few times. The genes are TRBV3-1 (or the pseudogene TRBV3-2) and TRBJ2-1, with a tentative D call TRBD2 (7 bases). Trimming left V 2 bases short and J 8 bases short, with 10 bases between. This CDR3 is built from 13 residues. Germline CDR1 is LGHDT and CDR2 is YNNKEL (reference sequence). This CDR3 is CASSQRGGDEQFF. CDR3 DNA sequence: TGTGCCAGCAGCCAAAGGGGGGGGGATGAGCAGTTCTTC.

The chain has TRBV5-6 and TRBJ2-1; 14 bases match TRBD2. The CDR3 is made up of 17 amino acids. Trimming at V came to 0 bases and at J to 9 bases, leaving 8 bases not matched to a gene. Germline loops: CDR1 SGHDT, CDR2 YYEEEE. The CDR3 loop reads CASSLATTSGGAGEQFF. CDR3 bases: TGTGCCAGCAGCTTGGCCACGACTAGCGGGGGGGCGGGTGAGCAGTTCTTC. Combining the CDR3 with reference TRBV5-6 and TRBJ2-1 gives the whole variable domain DAGVTQSPTHLIKTRGQQVTLRCSPKSGHDTVSWYQQALGQGPQFIFQYYEEEERQRGNFPDRFSGHQFPNYSSELNVNALLLGDSALYLCASSLATTSGGAGEQFFGPGTRLTVL.